This entry lists 19 T cell receptor beta chains sequenced from one sample in a study of HIV-infected patients and healthy controls (dated by TCRdb to the mid-2010s). The library was generated by 5' RACE. This sample was sequenced with an Illumina MiSeq. Using SuperScript III with primers targeting the alpha and beta constant regions, approximately 450 ng of RNA was reverse transcribed. Alpha and beta chain libraries were generated separately via chain-specific third strand synthesis with multiplexing indices. TCRdb handled the public reads itself, with Q25 trimming in fastp and clone calling in MiXCR, and kept productive beta chains. Rows with one shared CDR3 protein collapse into an entry with the most common genes and DNA. The sample yields roughly 6,600 distinct CDR3 sequences; about 9.4% were counted once. Around 18% of the sample is taken by the ten largest. Follow-up blood was drawn from HIV-infected patients roughly three months, about 14 weeks, after the initiation of antiretroviral therapy. Whole blood was used without fractionating the cells, so the repertoire represented all peripheral T cells without sorting.

Sequencing used blood, obtained during antiretroviral therapy. Receptor source: an adult with HIV infection.

This clonotype is medium-sized (0.01 to 0.1%). The chain has TRBV3-1 and TRBJ2-3; no clear D. The CDR3 spans 15 residues. V was trimmed by 0 bases and J by 0 bases, leaving 7 bases between them. Germline V gives CDR1 LGHDT, CDR2 YNNKEL (reference sequence). The CDR3 reads CASSQERPSTDTQYF. Written as DNA, the CDR3 is TGTGCCAGCAGCCAAGAGAGGCCTAGCACAGATACGCAGTATTTT.

This clonotype is labeled medium-sized. The V and J genes are TRBV28 and TRBJ2-1; D possibly matches TRBD1 or TRBD2 (5 bases each). Germline CDR1 reads MDHEN; CDR2 reads SYDVKM. CDR3 length: 14 amino acids. The V and J ends lost 2 bases and 5 bases respectively, with 10 bases between them. The CDR3 sequence: CASSLGGRNNEQFF. For the CDR3, the DNA is TGTGCCAGCAGTTTAGGGGGTCGAAACAATGAGCAGTTCTTC.

The table lists this clonotype with many counts. V usage is TRBV6-2 or TRBV6-3 and J usage is TRBJ1-4; possibly TRBD1 for D (6 bases). CDR3 length: 13 amino acids. V lost 8 bases and J lost 8, with 15 bases in between. Per germline, CDR1 MNHEY and CDR2 SVGEGT. CDR3 nucleotide sequence: TGTGCCAGCCGCCGGGGGGCCCGGGAAAAACTGTTTTTT. It translates to CASRRGAREKLFF.

This clonotype has a count of ten or more. The chain links TRBV11-2 to TRBJ2-7; TRBD2 matches at 8 bases. J was trimmed by 4 bases and V by 4 bases; bases with no gene match: 15. Germline loops: CDR1 SGHAT, CDR2 FQNNGV. This CDR3 spans 17 amino acids. CDR3 amino acids: CASSSYRGGGTRYEQYF. CDR3 coding DNA: TGTGCCAGCAGCTCATACCGCGGCGGGGGGACCCGTTACGAGCAGTACTTC.

This clonotype ranks as medium-sized (0.01 to 0.1%). The V and J genes are TRBV7-9 and TRBJ2-3; possible D gene TRBD2, 5 bases. Germline values: CDR1 SEHNR, CDR2 FQNEAQ (reference sequence). This CDR3 has 12 residues. Trimming removed 5 bases at V and 6 bases at J, with 9 bases between. CDR3 region: CASSPQRDTQYF. In DNA form, the CDR3 reads TGTGCCAGCAGCCCGCAGCGGGATACGCAGTATTTT.

In its sample, this clonotype is medium-sized. J is TRBJ2-3 and V is TRBV9, with D perhaps matching TRBD1 or TRBD2 (5 bases each). V lost 4 bases and J lost 4, with 10 bases in between. The CDR3 contains 13 residues. Per the germline V gene, CDR1 is SGDLS and CDR2 is YYNGEE. The CDR3 region has the DNA TGTGCCAGCAGCCCAGAGGGGCCAGATACGCAGTATTTT. It yields the protein CASSPEGPDTQYF. Full variable domain (outside the CDR3, taken from reference TRBV9 and TRBJ2-3): DSGVTQTPKHLITATGQRVTLRCSPRSGDLSVYWYQQSLDQGLQFLIQYYNGEERAKGNILERFSAQQFPDLHSELNLSSLELGDSALYFCASSPEGPDTQYFGPGTRLTVL.

The genes are TRBV4-1 and TRBJ2-3; 7 bases line up with TRBD2. CDR1 is MGHRA, CDR2 YSYEKL, per germline. V shed 5 bases, J shed 2 bases, and the junction held 7 bases outside the gene matches. This CDR3 region has 15 residues. In DNA form, the CDR3 reads TGCGCCAGCAGCGTTATCGCGGGGGTCACAGATACGCAGTATTTT. Translated, it gives CASSVIAGVTDTQYF.

Relative to its sample, this clonotype is medium-sized. This sequence joins TRBV6-4 and TRBJ1-1, with a possible D match to TRBD1 (5 bases). CDR3 length: 14 residues. Germline CDR1 is MRHNA and CDR2 is SNTAGT. V shed 4 bases and J shed 5 bases, with 14 bases lying between them. CDR3 bases: TGTGCCAGCAGTGGGGGGAACCACCCGACTGAAGCTTTCTTT. Residues: CASSGGNHPTEAFF.

By proportion, this clonotype is medium-sized (0.01 to 0.1%). The V and J genes are TRBV4-1 and TRBJ2-3, with D possibly matching TRBD1 (5 bases). V shed 4 bases and J shed 2 bases, with 13 bases lying between them. Per germline, CDR1 MGHRA and CDR2 YSYEKL. This CDR3 spans 15 amino acids. CDR3 region: CASSPQGVNTDTQYF. The CDR3 nucleotides are TGCGCCAGCAGCCCCCAGGGCGTAAACACAGATACGCAGTATTTT.

This clonotype was picked up many times. The chain links TRBV19 to TRBJ1-5; the D is unclear. Germline-derived CDR1 and CDR2 are LNHDA and SQIVND (reference sequence). Trimming left V 5 bases short and J 3 bases short, with 11 bases between. CDR3 length: 14 amino acids. CDR3 region: CASSWQQYNQPQHF. Here the CDR3 DNA reads TGTGCCAGTAGTTGGCAGCAGTACAATCAGCCCCAGCATTTT.

Relative to its sample, this clonotype is medium-sized (0.01 to 0.1%). At one of its ends the junction is not consistent with the germline gene, which may arise from a read error. The chain uses TRBV29-1 and TRBJ2-1, with D unclear. The CDR3 has 11 amino acids. Germline loops: CDR1 SQVTM, CDR2 ANQGSEA. In DNA, the CDR3 is TGCAGCGTTCAAGACCGTGGTGAGCAGTTCTTC. Translated: CSVQDRGEQFF.

The table lists this clonotype with many counts. The chain carries TRBV5-5 and TRBJ1-5; unclear D gene. This CDR3 is 16 amino acids long. V lost 4 bases and J lost 0, with 14 bases in between. CDR1 is SGHKS and CDR2 is YYEKEE in the germline V gene (reference sequence). This CDR3 reads CASSARDFNSNQPQHF. CDR3 nucleotides: TGTGCCAGCAGCGCCCGGGATTTCAATAGCAATCAGCCCCAGCATTTT.

Judged by abundance, this clonotype is large. The chain recombines TRBV7-6 with TRBJ1-5, with D perhaps matching TRBD1 (5 bases). Germline V CDR1 and CDR2: SGHVS, FNYEAQ. Trimming left V 1 base short and J 1 base short, with 14 bases between. The CDR3 covers 17 residues. CDR3 sequence reads: CASSLGDAGTSNQPQHF. CDR3 coding DNA: TGTGCCAGCAGCTTAGGCGATGCAGGGACGAGCAATCAGCCCCAGCATTTT.

This clonotype was seen a single time. The CDR3 DNA sequence: TGTGCCAGCAGTTTTTCGCCGGGCCCGCGGTGGGCTGAAGCTTTCTTT. It is translated as CASSFSPGPRWAEAFF. This chain connects TRBV28 to TRBJ1-1, with D uncertain. There are 16 residues in the CDR3. The germline CDR1 and CDR2 sequences are MDHEN and SYDVKM. The germline V and J ends were trimmed by 3 bases and 6 bases, with 20 bases remaining between them.

This clonotype is judged medium-sized. The gene calls are TRBV28 and TRBJ2-1; maybe TRBD1 (6 bases). The V gene's germline CDR1 is MDHEN and CDR2 SYDVKM. Trimming pared 6 bases from V and 5 bases from J, leaving 17 bases between. The CDR3 is made up of 15 amino acids. The CDR3 loop is CASRPPLGANNEQFF. CDR3 sequence (DNA): TGTGCCAGCAGACCCCCTTTGGGGGCCAACAATGAGCAGTTCTTC.

The J gene is TRBJ1-1, the V gene TRBV7-9; D possibly corresponds to TRBD1 (5 bases). Germline-derived CDR1 and CDR2 are SEHNR and FQNEAQ (reference sequence). CDR3 length: 17 amino acids. Trimming cost V 2 bases and J 5 bases, with 21 bases left between them. The CDR3 nucleotides read TGTGCCAGCAGCTTAATGGGAATCGGCGCCGGGACGACTGAAGCTTTCTTT. This sequence encodes CASSLMGIGAGTTEAFF. Complete variable domain (other parts from reference TRBV7-9 and TRBJ1-1): DTGVSQNPRHKITKRGQNVTFRCDPISEHNRLYWYRQTLGQGPEFLTYFQNEAQLEKSRLLSDRFSAERPKGSFSTLEIQRTEQGDSAMYLCASSLMGIGAGTTEAFFGQGTRLTVV.

This clonotype was seen a handful of times. The genes are TRBV4-1 and TRBJ2-2, with D unclear. CDR1 MGHRA and CDR2 YSYEKL come from the germline V gene. The CDR3 is 15 residues long. Trimming left V 4 bases short and J 5 bases short, with 14 bases between. The CDR3 here is CASSPYLDRTGELFF. The CDR3 region has the DNA TGCGCCAGCAGCCCCTACCTGGATAGGACCGGGGAGCTGTTTTTT.

This clonotype is medium-sized in the sample. The chain links TRBV14 to TRBJ1-5; D remains unclear. The length of the CDR3 is 13 residues. V gave up 4 bases and J gave up 7 bases, with 11 bases separating them. The germline gives CDR1 SGHDN, CDR2 FVKESK. For the CDR3, the DNA is TGTGCCAGCAGCCTATATGTTGGGCAGCCCCAGCATTTT. Amino acids: CASSLYVGQPQHF.

This clonotype was picked up many times. The V call is TRBV7-3, the J call TRBJ2-1; D may be TRBD1 (6 bases). V gave up 6 bases and J gave up 0 bases, with 12 bases separating them. The CDR3 length is 15 residues. CDR1 is SGHTA, CDR2 FQGTGA, per germline. This CDR3 is CASRNRVGSYNEQFF. CDR3 nucleotides: TGTGCCAGCAGGAACAGGGTGGGCTCCTACAATGAGCAGTTCTTC. The full variable domain, with the rest looked up from reference TRBV7-3 and TRBJ2-1, is GAGVSQTPSNKVTEKGKYVELRCDPISGHTALYWYRQSLGQGPEFLIYFQGTGAADDSGLPNDRFFAVRPEGSVSTLKIQRTERGDSAVYLCASRNRVGSYNEQFFGPGTRLTVL.